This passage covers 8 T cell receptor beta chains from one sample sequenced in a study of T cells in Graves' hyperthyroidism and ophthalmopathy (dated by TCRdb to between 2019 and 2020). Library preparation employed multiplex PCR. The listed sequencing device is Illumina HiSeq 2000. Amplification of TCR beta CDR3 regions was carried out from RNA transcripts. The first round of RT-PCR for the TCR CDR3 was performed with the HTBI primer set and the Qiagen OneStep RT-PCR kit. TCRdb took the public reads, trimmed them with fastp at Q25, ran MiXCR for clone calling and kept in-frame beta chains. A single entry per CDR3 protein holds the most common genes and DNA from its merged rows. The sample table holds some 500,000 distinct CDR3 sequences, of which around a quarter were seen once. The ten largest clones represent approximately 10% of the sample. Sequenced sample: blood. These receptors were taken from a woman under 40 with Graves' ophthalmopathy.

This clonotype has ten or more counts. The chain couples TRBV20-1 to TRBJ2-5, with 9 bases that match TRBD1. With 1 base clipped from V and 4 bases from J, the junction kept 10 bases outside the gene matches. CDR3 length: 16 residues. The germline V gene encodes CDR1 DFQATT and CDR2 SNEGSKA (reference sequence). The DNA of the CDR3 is TGCAGTGCTAGAGGGACCGGGACAGGGAGTCCAGAGACCCAGTACTTC. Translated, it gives CSARGTGTGSPETQYF.

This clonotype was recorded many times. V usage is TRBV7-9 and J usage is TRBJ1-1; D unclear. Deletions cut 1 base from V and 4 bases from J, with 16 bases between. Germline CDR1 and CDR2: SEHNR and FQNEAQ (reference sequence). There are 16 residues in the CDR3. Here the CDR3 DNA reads TGTGCCAGCAGCTTAGGGCGAGGGCCCAGCGGCACTGAAGCTTTCTTT. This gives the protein CASSLGRGPSGTEAFF.

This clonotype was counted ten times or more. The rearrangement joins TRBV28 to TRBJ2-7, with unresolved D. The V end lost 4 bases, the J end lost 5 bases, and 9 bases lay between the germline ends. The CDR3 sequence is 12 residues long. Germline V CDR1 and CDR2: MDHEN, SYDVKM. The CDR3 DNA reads TGTGCCAGCAGTTCCGGCCGGCACGAGCAGTACTTC. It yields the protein CASSSGRHEQYF.

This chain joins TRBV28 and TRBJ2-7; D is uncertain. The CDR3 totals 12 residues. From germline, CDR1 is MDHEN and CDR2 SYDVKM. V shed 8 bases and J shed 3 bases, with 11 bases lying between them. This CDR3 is CASVDADYEQYF. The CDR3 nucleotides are TGTGCCAGCGTAGACGCAGACTACGAGCAGTACTTC.

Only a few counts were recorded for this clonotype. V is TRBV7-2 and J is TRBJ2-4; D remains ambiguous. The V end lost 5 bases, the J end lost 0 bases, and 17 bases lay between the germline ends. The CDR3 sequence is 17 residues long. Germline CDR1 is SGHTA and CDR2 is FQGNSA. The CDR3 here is CASSLTYSRLAKNIQYF. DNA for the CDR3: TGTGCCAGCAGCCTCACCTACAGTAGGTTAGCCAAAAACATTCAGTACTTC.

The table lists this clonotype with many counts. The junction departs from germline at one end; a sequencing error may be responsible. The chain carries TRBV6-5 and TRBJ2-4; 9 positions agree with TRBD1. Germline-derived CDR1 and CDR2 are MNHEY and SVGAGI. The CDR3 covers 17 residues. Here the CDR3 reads CASSSGQGPGAKNIKYF. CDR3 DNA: TGTGCCAGCAGTTCAGGACAGGGGCCAGGAGCCAAAAACATTAAGTACTTC.

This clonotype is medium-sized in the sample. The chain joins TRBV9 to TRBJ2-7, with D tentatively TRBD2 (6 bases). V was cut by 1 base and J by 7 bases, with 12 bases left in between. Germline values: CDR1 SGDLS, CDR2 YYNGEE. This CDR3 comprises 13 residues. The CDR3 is CASSVSSGGEQYF. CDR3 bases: TGTGCCAGCAGCGTAAGCAGCGGAGGGGAGCAGTACTTC.

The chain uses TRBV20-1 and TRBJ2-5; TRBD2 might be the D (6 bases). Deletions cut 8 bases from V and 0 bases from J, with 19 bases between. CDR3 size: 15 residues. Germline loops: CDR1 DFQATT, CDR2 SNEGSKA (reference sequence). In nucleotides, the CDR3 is TGCAGTCCAAGACGGACTAAATTTAACCAAGAGACCCAGTACTTC. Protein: CSPRRTKFNQETQYF.